This TCR beta chain was captured in a study of neurological immune-mediated disorders. Overall study findings and caveats: None of the features examined (clinical or MRI) was associated with the multiple sclerosis repertoire cluster.

Comment on this clonotype: The antigen remains undetermined.

PBMCs stored at -80 C, numbering 2 million, were the origin of the unsorted libraries. With 10-nucleotide random UMIs, 5'RACE was used to make the cDNA. In every sequencing run, more than 200 million TCR-beta sequences were generated from 15-18 subjects. One entry per CDR3 protein results from TCRdb running MiXCR on the 5' RACE reads. The sample consists of 50,000 to 60,000 distinct CDR3 sequences, around 2.3% of them appearing once. What was sequenced was PBMCs. The sequence was collected from a man between 50 and 59 years old with multiple sclerosis.

The CDR3 nucleotides read TGTGCCAGCAGTGACTCAGTGATAAATGAAAAACTGTTTTTT. Protein sequence: CASSDSVINEKLFF. This chain uses TRBV6-4 with TRBJ1-4, with unresolved D. Germline CDR1 MRHNA, CDR2 SNTAGT. The length of the CDR3 is 14 residues. V was pared by 0 bases and J by 5 bases, with 7 bases between.